Listed below are T cell receptor beta chains from one sample, sequenced in a study of T cell responses to AZD1222 COVID-19 vaccine. Data came from immunoSEQ multiplex PCR; TCRdb stores just in-frame clones and leaves some out. The profile covers 150,000 or so clones, with 82% appearing a single time and over 4% taken by the ten largest. Sequences were derived from peripheral blood, sampled on day 0 of MenACWY control vaccination. The receptors stem from an adult in good health. Each CDR3 is given with its conserved first and last residue. The D gene is left open where the match is weak. The size entry is marked missing in some rows and otherwise reads once, few, many or a size class.

d_gene	v_gene	abundance	j_gene	CDR3aa	CDR3nt
TRBD2	TRBV6-5	few	TRBJ2-1	CASSRLAGLNEQFF	TGTGCCAGCTCCCGACTAGCGGGGCTAAATGAGCAGTTCTTC
TRBD2	TRBV4-1	-	TRBJ2-3	CASSPSRGGRADTQYF	TGCGCCAGCAGCCCCTCTCGCGGGGGGAGGGCAGATACGCAGTATTTT
-	TRBV4-1	-	TRBJ1-6	CASSQDLNMGGGSPLHF	TGCGCCAGCAGCCAAGACCTTAATATGGGTGGGGGCTCACCCCTCCACTTT
-	TRBV11-3	-	TRBJ2-3	CASSRSRSRTDTQYF	TGTGCCAGCAGTCGATCAAGGAGTCGCACAGATACGCAGTATTTT
-	TRBV12-3/TRBV12-4	-	TRBJ2-7	CASSFDIYEQYF	TGTGCCAGCAGTTTTGACATTTACGAGCAGTACTTC
TRBD1	TRBV5-1	once	TRBJ1-2	CASSGQGDYGYTF	TGCGCCAGCTCCGGACAGGGGGACTATGGCTACACCTTC
-	TRBV7-2	-	TRBJ2-2	CASSLAGGAGELFF	TGTGCCAGCAGCTTAGCTGGCGGGGCCGGGGAGCTGTTTTTT
-	TRBV19	few	TRBJ1-2	CASSMNSRINYGYTF	TGTGCCAGTAGTATGAATTCGAGAATCAACTATGGCTACACCTTC
TRBD2	TRBV19	-	TRBJ2-1	CASSLAGSSYNEQFF	TGTGCCAGTAGTTTAGCGGGGAGCTCCTACAATGAGCAGTTCTTC
-	TRBV6-1	-	TRBJ1-1	CASSGRSMNTEAFF	TGTGCCAGTTCGGGACGCAGCATGAACACTGAAGCTTTCTTT
-	TRBV25-1	-	TRBJ1-4	CASSGPPTKGEKLFF	TGTGCCAGCAGTGGTCCACCCACCAAAGGGGAAAAACTGTTTTTT
-	TRBV6-5	-	TRBJ1-1	CASRVVQGHGTEAFF	TGTGCCAGCAGGGTTGTTCAGGGTCACGGCACTGAAGCTTTCTTT
-	TRBV11-2	-	TRBJ1-4	CASSPEPLGASNEKLFF	TGTGCCAGCAGCCCCGAACCATTGGGTGCGTCTAATGAAAAACTGTTTTTT
-	TRBV27	-	TRBJ2-5	CASSYQGLGETQYF	TGTGCCAGCAGTTACCAGGGCCTAGGAGAGACCCAGTACTTC
TRBD1	TRBV15	-	TRBJ2-2	CATSRGQGYTGELFF	TGTGCCACCAGCAGGGGACAGGGATACACCGGGGAGCTGTTTTTT
TRBD1	TRBV27	-	TRBJ2-2	CASSLGTGRTGELFF	TGTGCCAGCAGTTTGGGGACAGGGAGGACCGGGGAGCTGTTTTTT
-	TRBV7-8	-	TRBJ2-2	CASSSHSGLRDGELFF	TGTGCCAGCAGCTCCCATAGCGGACTCCGGGACGGGGAGCTGTTTTTT
-	TRBV2	once	TRBJ2-2	CASSGHANTGELFF	TGTGCCAGCAGTGGGCATGCGAACACCGGGGAGCTGTTTTTT
-	TRBV5-1	-	TRBJ2-2	CASSLNRANTGELFF	TGCGCCAGCAGCTTGAACAGGGCGAACACCGGGGAGCTGTTTTTT
-	TRBV15	-	TRBJ2-2	CATRNTNTGELFF	TGTGCCACCAGAAACACAAACACCGGGGAGCTGTTTTTT
TRBD2	TRBV11-2	-	TRBJ2-2	CASSHTREGGELFF	TGTGCCAGCAGCCATACACGGGAGGGGGGGGAGCTGTTTTTT
TRBD1	TRBV5-1	once	TRBJ1-2	CASSLGEGGGYGYTF	TGCGCCAGCAGCTTGGGAGAAGGGGGCGGCTATGGCTACACCTTC
-	TRBV6-5	-	TRBJ1-2	CASSPQAGNYGYTF	TGTGCCAGCAGCCCCCAAGCTGGTAACTATGGCTACACCTTC
TRBD1	TRBV24-1	-	TRBJ2-7	CATERRTGHSYEQYF	TGTGCCACCGAACGTAGGACAGGCCATTCCTACGAGCAGTACTTC
TRBD2	TRBV5-1	-	TRBJ2-1	CASSSGLAGDDEQFF	TGCGCCAGCAGTTCAGGACTAGCGGGGGATGATGAGCAGTTCTTC
TRBD2	TRBV2	-	TRBJ2-5	CASSVAGLRLETQYF	TGTGCCAGCAGTGTAGCGGGACTACGGTTGGAGACCCAGTACTTC
-	TRBV10-3	once	TRBJ2-7	CAIMRDYEQYF	TGTGCCATCATGAGGGATTACGAGCAGTACTTC
-	TRBV3-1/TRBV3-2	-	TRBJ1-6	CASSRGTGPYNSPLHF	TGTGCCAGCAGCCGCGGTACAGGCCCTTACAATTCACCCCTCCACTTT
TRBD1	TRBV3-1/TRBV3-2	-	TRBJ1-1	CASKQGWGSAEAFF	TGTGCCAGCAAACAGGGGTGGGGTTCAGCTGAAGCTTTCTTT
TRBD1	TRBV19	-	TRBJ1-5	CASRGAGTGVGSNQPQHF	TGTGCCAGTAGAGGCGCAGGGACAGGGGTTGGGAGCAATCAGCCCCAGCATTTT
TRBD1	TRBV7-9	-	TRBJ2-5	CASSPRDRYTQETQYF	TGTGCCAGCAGCCCCCGGGACAGGTACACTCAAGAGACCCAGTACTTC
-	TRBV4-1	-	TRBJ1-1	CASSQSPLRNTEAFF	TGCGCCAGCAGCCAGAGCCCCCTGCGGAACACTGAAGCTTTCTTT
-	TRBV12-3/TRBV12-4	-	TRBJ2-1	CASKEGNEQFF	TGTGCCAGCAAGGAGGGCAATGAGCAGTTCTTC
TRBD2	TRBV18	-	TRBJ2-7	CASSPAGGYSYEQYF	TGTGCCAGCTCACCAGCGGGGGGATACTCCTACGAGCAGTACTTC
-	TRBV10-3	-	TRBJ1-5	CAISEGGSQVLQPQHF	TGTGCCATCAGTGAGGGGGGATCACAGGTCTTGCAGCCCCAGCATTTT
-	TRBV2	-	TRBJ1-2	CASSGGQNYGYTF	TGTGCCAGCAGTGGAGGGCAGAACTATGGCTACACCTTC
-	TRBV30	-	TRBJ1-5	CAWSPEDNQPQHF	TGTGCCTGGAGTCCCGAAGATAATCAGCCCCAGCATTTT
TRBD2	TRBV19	few	TRBJ2-2	CASSPIGVTSGENGELFF	TGTGCCAGTAGCCCCATCGGCGTTACTAGCGGGGAGAACGGGGAGCTGTTTTTT
-	TRBV7-6	once	TRBJ2-2	CASSLPPADHTGELFF	TGTGCCAGCAGCCTCCCCCCAGCGGACCACACCGGGGAGCTGTTTTTT
-	TRBV24-1	-	TRBJ2-4	CATSDGALAKNIQYF	TGTGCCACCAGCGACGGAGCTCTAGCCAAAAACATTCAGTACTTC
-	TRBV19	-	TRBJ2-2	CASSIGDGTNTGELFF	TGTGCCAGTAGTATTGGGGACGGAACGAACACCGGGGAGCTGTTTTTT
-	TRBV15	once	TRBJ1-2	CATSKSPSYGYTF	TGTGCCACCAGCAAGTCCCCCTCCTATGGCTACACCTTC
-	TRBV5-1	-	TRBJ1-1	CASSLIRNTEAFF	TGCGCCAGCAGCTTAATCCGGAACACTGAAGCTTTCTTT
TRBD2	TRBV7-3	-	TRBJ2-2	CASSLSSGGAQELFF	TGTGCCAGCAGCTTATCTAGCGGGGGGGCTCAGGAGCTGTTTTTT
TRBD1	TRBV6-5	-	TRBJ2-5	CASSYRGQGETQYF	TGTGCCAGCAGTTACCGCGGACAGGGTGAGACCCAGTACTTC
-	TRBV18	-	TRBJ1-1	CASSPRGNTEAFF	TGTGCCAGCTCACCCAGGGGGAACACTGAAGCTTTCTTT
-	TRBV19	-	TRBJ1-3	CASSLRDVNSGNTIYF	TGTGCCAGTAGTCTCCGGGACGTAAACTCTGGAAACACCATATATTTT
-	TRBV29-1	-	TRBJ1-2	CSVEKASYGYTF	TGCAGCGTTGAAAAGGCCTCCTATGGCTACACCTTC
-	TRBV7-9	-	TRBJ1-5	CASSLAMDQPQHF	TGTGCCAGCAGCTTAGCGATGGATCAGCCCCAGCATTTT
-	TRBV2	-	TRBJ2-1	CASSGGAGAGEQFF	TGTGCCAGCAGTGGTGGCGCGGGGGCCGGCGAGCAGTTCTTC
TRBD1	TRBV14	-	TRBJ2-3	CASSRTGLGTDTQYF	TGTGCCAGCAGCCGGACAGGGCTTGGCACAGATACGCAGTATTTT
-	TRBV6-5	-	TRBJ1-5	CASSPDRQSNQPQHF	TGTGCCAGCAGCCCCGATCGTCAAAGCAATCAGCCCCAGCATTTT